What follows describes a single TCR beta chain. Antigen specificity is unknown. These data are taken from a study of cytomegalovirus exposure and HLA in healthy donors. Whole-study findings and limits: The Asian-associated ancestry cluster reportedly had fewer N-insertions than the approximately 670-donor mean in a later analysis. Most of the CMV-associated TCR beta chains (in a later analysis) appeared to be HLA-restricted.

V lost 2 bases and J 2 bases, leaving 13 bases between the germline ends. Germline V lookup: CDR1 MDHEN, CDR2 SYDVKM. The CDR3 spans 15 residues. In the PCR, 60 Vbeta and 13 Jbeta primers were used. Repertoires were generated with immunoSEQ multiplex PCR, while TCRdb's copy carries only in-frame clones and drops some. The table includes more than 150,000 clones, 70% to 90% detected once. The sequence derives from a woman in her late teens or twenties in good health and CMV-seronegative. The sample comprised PBMCs. The rearrangement joins TRBV28 to TRBJ2-7; D gene unclear. The CDR3 sequence is CASSLEDPPTYEQYF. The CDR3, as DNA: TGTGCCAGCAGTTTAGAGGATCCGCCTACCTACGAGCAGTACTTC.